This T cell receptor beta chain was retrieved from a study of blood T cell repertoires in COVID-19. Individuals drawn from about two dozen US areas were about 18 to 100 years old. From germline, CDR1 is SGHTA and CDR2 FQGNSA. CDR3 length equals 13 residues. Trimming removed 4 bases at V and 3 bases at J, with 7 bases between. Per the original methods: Quantification of nucleated cells was approximated via reference gene primer amplification. Method: immunoSEQ multiplex PCR; TCRdb's copy keeps in-frame clones and lacks some. The V and J calls and clone size are taken from that table; D and trimming were inferred from the DNA. The data show about 170,000 clones, with over 70% seen just once and 3.6% held by the top ten.

The receptor comes from a woman in her forties or fifties in a cohort exposed to, infected with or recovered from COVID-19 (not recorded which). The sequencing sample was made of PBMCs or T cells enriched from blood (not recorded which). The genes are TRBV7-2 and TRBJ1-5; D not resolved. The DNA of the CDR3 is TGTGCCAGCAGCTCCAGACTCAATCAGCCCCAGCATTTT. This translates into CASSSRLNQPQHF. Supplemented by reference TRBV7-2 and TRBJ1-5, the full variable domain reads GAGVSQSPSNKVTEKGKDVELRCDPISGHTALYWYRQSLGQGLEFLIYFQGNSAPDKSGLPSDRFSAERTGGSVSTLTIQRTQQEDSAVYLCASSSRLNQPQHFGDGTRLSIL.